A selection of T cell receptor beta chains follows, all from one sample in a study of blood T cell repertoires in COVID-19. This table comes from immunoSEQ multiplex PCR, and its TCRdb copy is limited to in-frame clones, with some not included. The table lists about 200,000 clones, 84% of them singletons. Sequenced material: peripheral blood. The source is a man aged 45-60 years with active or convalescent COVID-19. CDR3s include the opening cysteine and the closing phenylalanine or tryptophan. Fields, in order: J gene, D gene, clone size, V gene, CDR3 protein, CDR3 DNA. D genes are given only for firm matches. Rows may omit the clone size; those that give it use once, few, many or a size class.

J gene: TRBJ2-5
D gene: -
clone size: -
V gene: TRBV19
CDR3 protein: CASSIIQETQYF
CDR3 DNA: TGTGCCAGTAGTATCATCCAAGAGACCCAGTACTTC

J gene: TRBJ2-3
D gene: -
clone size: -
V gene: TRBV12-3/TRBV12-4
CDR3 protein: CASSLLSTDTQYF
CDR3 DNA: TGTGCCAGCAGTTTACTAAGCACAGATACGCAGTATTTT

J gene: TRBJ1-2
D gene: -
clone size: -
V gene: TRBV28
CDR3 protein: CASRSQRGTTYYGYTF
CDR3 DNA: TGTGCCAGCAGGAGCCAGAGGGGGACAACCTACTATGGCTACACCTTC

J gene: TRBJ2-3
D gene: -
clone size: -
V gene: TRBV7-3
CDR3 protein: CASSFGGPPTDTQYF
CDR3 DNA: TGTGCCAGCAGCTTCGGCGGGCCCCCCACAGATACGCAGTATTTT

J gene: TRBJ2-7
D gene: TRBD1
clone size: -
V gene: TRBV25-1
CDR3 protein: CASSVTHDRAPKSYEQYF
CDR3 DNA: TGTGCCAGCAGTGTAACACACGACAGGGCCCCTAAATCCTACGAGCAGTACTTC

J gene: TRBJ1-5
D gene: -
clone size: -
V gene: TRBV6-2/TRBV6-3
CDR3 protein: CASSGAGGLSNQPQHF
CDR3 DNA: TGTGCCAGCAGTGGGGCGGGAGGGTTGAGCAATCAGCCCCAGCATTTT

J gene: TRBJ2-2
D gene: TRBD2
clone size: -
V gene: TRBV9
CDR3 protein: CASSVGAGGLNTGELFF
CDR3 DNA: TGTGCCAGCAGCGTAGGAGCGGGGGGACTCAACACCGGGGAGCTGTTTTTT

J gene: TRBJ2-2
D gene: TRBD1
clone size: -
V gene: TRBV7-9
CDR3 protein: CASSSRTGDGTGELFF
CDR3 DNA: TGTGCCAGCAGCTCCCGGACAGGGGATGGCACCGGGGAGCTGTTTTTT

J gene: TRBJ1-1
D gene: TRBD1
clone size: -
V gene: TRBV6-5
CDR3 protein: CASSLGQGSTEAFF
CDR3 DNA: TGTGCCAGCAGTTTGGGACAGGGGAGCACTGAAGCTTTCTTT

J gene: TRBJ2-5
D gene: -
clone size: -
V gene: TRBV7-2
CDR3 protein: CASSPGALALQETQYF
CDR3 DNA: TGTGCCAGCAGCCCCGGGGCCCTAGCGCTACAAGAGACCCAGTACTTC

J gene: TRBJ2-3
D gene: TRBD1
clone size: few
V gene: TRBV6-2/TRBV6-3
CDR3 protein: CASSYRAPGQGRDTQYF
CDR3 DNA: TGTGCCAGCAGTTACCGCGCCCCGGGACAGGGGAGAGATACGCAGTATTTT

J gene: TRBJ2-7
D gene: TRBD2
clone size: -
V gene: TRBV19
CDR3 protein: CASSASGTSGRTFGEQYF
CDR3 DNA: TGTGCCAGTAGTGCGTCCGGGACTAGCGGGAGGACCTTCGGGGAGCAGTACTTC

J gene: TRBJ1-4
D gene: -
clone size: -
V gene: TRBV27
CDR3 protein: CASSSMTRLYEKLFF
CDR3 DNA: TGTGCCAGCAGTTCGATGACCCGACTATATGAAAAACTGTTTTTT

J gene: TRBJ1-2
D gene: -
clone size: -
V gene: TRBV5-6
CDR3 protein: CASSLQGFVGYTF
CDR3 DNA: TGTGCCAGCAGCTTGCAGGGGTTCGTAGGCTACACCTTC

J gene: TRBJ1-1
D gene: -
clone size: -
V gene: TRBV19
CDR3 protein: CASSISGADTEAFF
CDR3 DNA: TGTGCCAGTAGTATCTCCGGCGCGGACACTGAAGCTTTCTTT

J gene: TRBJ1-2
D gene: TRBD1
clone size: -
V gene: TRBV2
CDR3 protein: CASSPGQGYGYTF
CDR3 DNA: TGTGCCAGCAGTCCGGGACAGGGGTATGGCTACACCTTC

J gene: TRBJ2-1
D gene: -
clone size: few
V gene: TRBV3-1/TRBV3-2
CDR3 protein: CASSQDQARSEQFF
CDR3 DNA: TGTGCCAGCAGCCAAGATCAGGCGCGATCGGAGCAGTTCTTC

J gene: TRBJ1-4
D gene: TRBD1
clone size: -
V gene: TRBV3-1/TRBV3-2
CDR3 protein: CASSPRGQIFEKLFF
CDR3 DNA: TGTGCCAGCAGCCCGCGGGGACAGATCTTTGAAAAACTGTTTTTT

J gene: TRBJ2-5
D gene: -
clone size: once
V gene: TRBV29-1
CDR3 protein: CSVELAGETQYF
CDR3 DNA: TGCAGCGTTGAGCTAGCCGGAGAGACCCAGTACTTC

J gene: TRBJ2-2
D gene: -
clone size: once
V gene: TRBV28
CDR3 protein: CASNRGSGELFF
CDR3 DNA: TGTGCCAGCAATAGGGGGTCCGGGGAGCTGTTTTTT

J gene: TRBJ2-1
D gene: -
clone size: -
V gene: TRBV2
CDR3 protein: CASSEAPTMTHGEQFF
CDR3 DNA: TGTGCCAGCAGTGAAGCTCCTACTATGACCCACGGTGAGCAGTTCTTC

J gene: TRBJ2-7
D gene: -
clone size: -
V gene: TRBV28
CDR3 protein: CASSPQGGSEQYF
CDR3 DNA: TGTGCCAGCAGTCCCCAGGGTGGGTCCGAGCAGTACTTC

J gene: TRBJ1-3
D gene: TRBD1
clone size: -
V gene: TRBV9
CDR3 protein: CASSVGQGALGNTIYF
CDR3 DNA: TGTGCCAGCAGCGTAGGACAGGGGGCTTTAGGGAACACCATATATTTT

J gene: TRBJ2-2
D gene: -
clone size: few
V gene: TRBV11-3
CDR3 protein: CASSLETAGAGELFF
CDR3 DNA: TGTGCCAGCAGCTTAGAGACAGCTGGAGCCGGGGAGCTGTTTTTT

J gene: TRBJ1-4
D gene: TRBD1
clone size: -
V gene: TRBV6-5
CDR3 protein: CASKQGTNEKLFF
CDR3 DNA: TGTGCCAGCAAACAGGGGACTAATGAAAAACTGTTTTTT

J gene: TRBJ2-3
D gene: TRBD1
clone size: -
V gene: TRBV11-3
CDR3 protein: CASSLGAGGPDTQYF
CDR3 DNA: TGTGCCAGCAGCTTAGGGGCAGGGGGCCCAGATACGCAGTATTTT

J gene: TRBJ2-5
D gene: -
clone size: -
V gene: TRBV6-5
CDR3 protein: CASSLGTQRGETQYF
CDR3 DNA: TGTGCCAGCAGCCTCGGGACACAAAGGGGGGAGACCCAGTACTTC

J gene: TRBJ2-1
D gene: TRBD1
clone size: -
V gene: TRBV4-3
CDR3 protein: CASSQGVQGYHEQFF
CDR3 DNA: TGCGCCAGCAGCCAAGGGGTACAGGGGTACCATGAGCAGTTCTTC

J gene: TRBJ2-1
D gene: TRBD2
clone size: -
V gene: TRBV28
CDR3 protein: CASSPVAGGGYNEQFF
CDR3 DNA: TGTGCCAGCAGTCCTGTAGCGGGAGGGGGATACAATGAGCAGTTCTTC

J gene: TRBJ2-2
D gene: TRBD2
clone size: -
V gene: TRBV3-1/TRBV3-2
CDR3 protein: CASSQDWTSGNTGELFF
CDR3 DNA: TGTGCCAGCAGCCAAGACTGGACTAGCGGAAACACCGGGGAGCTGTTTTTT

J gene: TRBJ1-5
D gene: -
clone size: -
V gene: TRBV28
CDR3 protein: CASSLGGSSNQPQHF
CDR3 DNA: TGTGCCAGCAGTCTCGGCGGAAGCAGCAATCAGCCCCAGCATTTT

J gene: TRBJ2-2
D gene: -
clone size: -
V gene: TRBV18
CDR3 protein: CASSPTGTYSTGELFF
CDR3 DNA: TGTGCCAGCTCACCTACGGGGACTTACAGCACCGGGGAGCTGTTTTTT

J gene: TRBJ2-7
D gene: -
clone size: -
V gene: TRBV7-9
CDR3 protein: CASSLHGYEQYF
CDR3 DNA: TGTGCCAGCAGCTTACACGGCTACGAGCAGTACTTC

J gene: TRBJ2-7
D gene: TRBD1
clone size: -
V gene: TRBV6-2/TRBV6-3
CDR3 protein: CASSRTGSYEQYF
CDR3 DNA: TGTGCCAGCAGTAGGACAGGGAGCTACGAGCAGTACTTC